One and the same sample provided the 4 T cell receptor beta chains below, sequenced in a study of beta chain features in type 1 diabetes. Expressed TCRB transcripts were sequenced because the entire RNA isolate underwent reverse transcription. Using immunoSEQ multiplex PCR, the repertoire was profiled, and TCRdb retains in-frame clones only, with some absent. The sample lists 140,000 or so clones; around an eighth were seen once. These TCRs' antigens remain unknown. Whole-study results and caveats: There was a moderate but significant shortening of TCRB CDR3s in all four CD4+ subsets of Type 1 diabetes patients.

The sample consisted of central memory CD4+ T cells from blood. The receptors were sampled from a man younger than 35 with type 1 diabetes.

In this sample, this clone turned up many times. This sequence joins TRBV29-1 and TRBJ2-7; no definite D call. Germline V CDR1 and CDR2: SQVTM, ANQGSEA. The CDR3 covers 13 residues. V lost 4 bases to trimming and J lost 2 bases, with 12 bases between them. The CDR3 DNA reads TGCAGCGTTGGAGGCGTGGCAGCCTACGAGCAGTACTTC. Translating gives CSVGGVAAYEQYF.

The V and J genes are TRBV28 and TRBJ2-2, with TRBD2 as a possible D gene (5 bases). Per germline, CDR1 MDHEN and CDR2 SYDVKM. The CDR3 contains 15 residues. V lost 4 bases to trimming and J lost 7 bases, with 16 bases between them. The CDR3 DNA reads TGTGCCAGCAGTTCCCCGAGGGCCGTGAACGGGGAGCTGTTTTTT. Protein: CASSSPRAVNGELFF.

V gene TRBV19 combines with J gene TRBJ1-1; TRBD1 is a possible D gene (5 bases). The V end lost 7 bases, the J end lost 0 bases, and 18 bases lay between the germline ends. The CDR3 has 16 amino acids. Germline V gene lookup returns CDR1 LNHDA and CDR2 SQIVND (reference sequence). The CDR3: CASTTAQGYLNTEAFF. The CDR3 DNA follows: TGTGCCAGTACCACAGCCCAGGGATACCTGAACACTGAAGCTTTCTTT.

The J gene is TRBJ2-1, the V gene TRBV6-6, with a tentative D call TRBD1 (5 bases). Between the trimmed V and J ends, which lost 7 bases and 0 bases, there was a span of 13 bases. The CDR3 is 15 amino acids. CDR1 MNHNY and CDR2 SVGAGI come from the germline V gene (reference sequence). The CDR3 spells CASTKGLTSYNEQFF. For the CDR3, the DNA is TGTGCCAGCACCAAGGGGCTGACCTCCTACAATGAGCAGTTCTTC.